Presented here are 21 T cell receptor beta chains from one specimen sequenced in a study of OX40 agonist ivuxolimab in advanced cancers. The assay was immunoSEQ multiplex PCR, and TCRdb's table has in-frame clones only and misses some. The repertoire holds around 66,000 clones, with 90% to 95% as singletons. Sequences were derived from CD4+ or CD8+ T cells sorted from blood, sampled in a trial of the OX40 agonist ivuxolimab. The receptors originated from an adult with an advanced solid tumor such as melanoma, head and neck, liver or kidney cancer.

The rearrangement links TRBV6-5 to TRBJ2-7, with D unclear. With 5 bases removed from V and 4 bases from J, the gap between germline ends came to 12 bases. The CDR3 runs 13 residues. Germline V CDR1 and CDR2: MNHEY, SVGAGI. CDR3 residues: CASSVSAIYEQYF. The CDR3 bases are TGTGCCAGCAGTGTGTCAGCGATATACGAGCAGTACTTC.

The genes are TRBV6-4 and TRBJ2-2, with TRBD2 matching over 8 bases. Germline V lookup: CDR1 MRHNA, CDR2 SNTAGT. The CDR3 consists of 15 residues. The ends lost 5 bases at V and 8 bases at J; junction bases unmatched: 10. The CDR3, as DNA: TGTGCCAGCAGTCCTTATGCGGGGGGCCGTGGGGAGCTGTTTTTT. This codes for CASSPYAGGRGELFF.

A single count supports this clone. The chain combines TRBV7-9 with TRBJ1-2; D gene unclear. Trimming removed 1 base at V and 3 bases at J, with 6 bases between. Germline V lookup: CDR1 SEHNR, CDR2 FQNEAQ (reference sequence). The CDR3 contains 13 residues. CDR3 loop: CASSLDADYGYTF. In DNA, the CDR3 is TGTGCCAGCAGCTTAGATGCCGACTATGGCTACACCTTC.

V usage is TRBV27 and J usage is TRBJ1-1; 8 bases are shared with TRBD1. Germline assignment: CDR1 MNHEY and CDR2 SMNVEV (reference sequence). V was clipped by 6 bases and J by 10 bases; unmatched bases: 16. This CDR3 has 15 residues. The CDR3 here is CASSRTGILNIGAFF. The CDR3 bases are TGTGCCAGCAGCCGGACAGGGATATTGAACATAGGAGCTTTCTTT.

The chain joins TRBV21-1 to TRBJ2-5; TRBD2, as called in the table, went unchecked against the DNA. TRBV21-1 is listed as a pseudogene. The CDR3 spans 16 residues. The CDR3 sequence: CASSKVPGTSGGRGYF. CDR3 nucleotides: TGTGCCAGCAGCAAAGTCCCCGGGACTAGCGGGGGGCGCGGGTACTTC.

The rearrangement links TRBV4-1 to TRBJ2-5; no clear D gene. Per germline, CDR1 MGHRA and CDR2 YSYEKL. The V end lost 1 base, the J end lost 5 bases, and 8 bases lay between the germline ends. This CDR3 is built from 13 residues. The CDR3 bases are TGCGCCAGCAGCCAAGTATCTTGGGAGACCCAGTACTTC. As protein: CASSQVSWETQYF.

Written as DNA, the CDR3 is TGTGCCAGTCAGAGTTCAACAGACTACTACGAGCAGTACTTC. Protein: CASQSSTDYYEQYF. The chain recombines TRBV2 with TRBJ2-7; D is possibly TRBD2 (5 bases). Trimming shortened V by 9 bases and J by 3 bases, and 18 bases separated the two germline ends. Germline V gives CDR1 SNHLY, CDR2 FYNNEI. This CDR3 spans 14 amino acids.

The chain links TRBV19 to TRBJ1-1; maybe TRBD1 (6 bases). Trimming took off 5 bases at V and 4 bases at J, with 17 bases between the two ends. CDR1 and CDR2 from the germline V gene are LNHDA and SQIVND (reference sequence). The CDR3 runs 15 residues. CDR3 sequence reads: CASSSQGQVVTEAFF. As DNA, the CDR3 is TGTGCCAGTAGTTCACAGGGACAAGTTGTCACTGAAGCTTTCTTT.

V usage is TRBV28 and J usage is TRBJ2-6; D not certain. V was pared by 5 bases and J by 10 bases, with 9 bases between. The CDR3 totals 12 residues. The V gene's germline CDR1 is MDHEN and CDR2 SYDVKM. CDR3 protein: CASSLAGNVLTF. CDR3 bases: TGTGCCAGCAGTCTCGCCGGGAACGTCCTGACTTTC.

The DNA for the CDR3 is TGTGCCAGCAGCAACGGACACCTCTACGAGCAGTACTTC. This translates into CASSNGHLYEQYF. The chain uses TRBV7-8 and TRBJ2-7; possible D gene TRBD1, 5 bases. The germline V gene has CDR1 SGHVS and CDR2 FQNEAQ. The V end lost 5 bases, the J end lost 3 bases, and 11 bases lay between the germline ends. This CDR3 is built from 13 residues.

The V gene is TRBV11-2, the J gene TRBJ2-1; D is unresolved. The ends were cut back, 4 bases at V and 2 bases at J, with 9 bases in the middle. The germline CDR1 and CDR2 sequences are SGHAT and FQNNGV. The CDR3 loop spans 14 amino acids. CDR3 amino acids: CASSYSDTYNEQFF. The CDR3, as DNA: TGTGCCAGCAGCTACAGTGATACCTACAATGAGCAGTTCTTC.

The chain recombines TRBV25-1 with TRBJ1-4; D uncertain. Germline lookup yields CDR1 MGHDK and CDR2 SYGVNS. CDR3 length: 14 residues. The V and J ends lost 1 base and 8 bases respectively, with 11 bases between them. The CDR3 DNA reads TGTGCCAGCAGTGAATTGTGGGGTACGGAAAAACTGTTTTTT. The encoded protein is CASSELWGTEKLFF.

CDR3 amino acids: CASSLTGDYGYTF. The CDR3 nucleotides read TGTGCCAGCAGCTTAACAGGGGACTATGGCTACACCTTC. The chain combines TRBV7-9 with TRBJ1-2; TRBD1 matches at 7 bases. CDR1 and CDR2 (germline): SEHNR, FQNEAQ (reference sequence). V lost 2 bases to trimming and J lost 3 bases; unmatched junction nucleotides: 0. This CDR3 region has 13 residues.

The chain is built from TRBV19 and TRBJ1-1; no clear D. V lost 1 base and J 5 bases, leaving 8 bases between the germline ends. Germline V CDR1 and CDR2: LNHDA, SQIVND (reference sequence). This CDR3 has 13 residues. Written as DNA, the CDR3 is TGTGCCAGTAGTATAGGTGGAGGGACTGAAGCTTTCTTT. Its translation: CASSIGGGTEAFF.

V is TRBV20-1 and J is TRBJ1-1; no firm D call. This CDR3 is built from 10 residues. Germline CDR1 reads DFQATT; CDR2 reads SNEGSKA (reference sequence). The CDR3 protein is CSPAPAEAFF. The CDR3 nucleotides are TGCAGCCCGGCCCCCGCTGAAGCTTTCTTT.

The chain has TRBV6-1 and TRBJ1-4; D unclear. In germline, CDR1 is MNHNS, CDR2 SASEGT. CDR3 size: 12 residues. Trimming cost V 8 bases and J 4 bases, with 8 bases left between them. The CDR3 region has the DNA TGTGCCAGCGGGCAGTATAATGAAAAACTGTTTTTT. Protein sequence: CASGQYNEKLFF.

The chain carries TRBV6-5 and TRBJ1-1; D is uncertain. Deletions cut 6 bases from V and 2 bases from J, with 13 bases between. The germline V gene encodes CDR1 MNHEY and CDR2 SVGAGI. CDR3 length: 14 residues. In nucleotides, the CDR3 is TGTGCCAGCAGCCTGCGGGCAGAAAACACTGAAGCTTTCTTT. Protein product: CASSLRAENTEAFF.

V usage is TRBV5-1 and J usage is TRBJ2-7; 11 positions match TRBD1. The CDR3 is 14 amino acids. The trim removed 4 bases at V and 2 bases at J, leaving 2 bases unmatched. Germline V gene lookup returns CDR1 SGHRS and CDR2 YFSETQ. CDR3 sequence: CASSGQGATYEQYF. CDR3 sequence (DNA): TGCGCCAGCAGCGGACAGGGGGCCACCTACGAGCAGTACTTC.

This clone was detected only a few times. The CDR3 is CASSTLHNEQFF. CDR3 bases: TGTGCCAGCAGTACGCTACACAATGAGCAGTTCTTC. V is TRBV6-1 and J is TRBJ2-1; D unclear. The ends were cut back, 5 bases at V and 5 bases at J, with 7 bases in the middle. This CDR3 is built from 12 residues. CDR1 MNHNS and CDR2 SASEGT come from the germline V gene.

The V call is TRBV7-9, the J call TRBJ2-7; D is possibly TRBD1 (6 bases). The CDR3 runs 15 residues. The V end lost 3 bases, the J end lost 3 bases, and 15 bases lay between the germline ends. Germline V CDR1 and CDR2: SEHNR, FQNEAQ (reference sequence). The CDR3 is CASSFPGQGLYEQYF. The CDR3 DNA reads as TGTGCCAGCAGCTTTCCGGGACAAGGACTCTACGAGCAGTACTTC.

The rearrangement uses TRBV11-2 and TRBJ1-1; D remains unclear. Deletions cut 6 bases from V and 2 bases from J, with 4 bases between. The germline V gene encodes CDR1 SGHAT and CDR2 FQNNGV. This CDR3 is 11 amino acids long. The chain's CDR3 is CASSPNTEAFF. The CDR3 DNA is TGTGCCAGCAGTCCCAACACTGAAGCTTTCTTT.